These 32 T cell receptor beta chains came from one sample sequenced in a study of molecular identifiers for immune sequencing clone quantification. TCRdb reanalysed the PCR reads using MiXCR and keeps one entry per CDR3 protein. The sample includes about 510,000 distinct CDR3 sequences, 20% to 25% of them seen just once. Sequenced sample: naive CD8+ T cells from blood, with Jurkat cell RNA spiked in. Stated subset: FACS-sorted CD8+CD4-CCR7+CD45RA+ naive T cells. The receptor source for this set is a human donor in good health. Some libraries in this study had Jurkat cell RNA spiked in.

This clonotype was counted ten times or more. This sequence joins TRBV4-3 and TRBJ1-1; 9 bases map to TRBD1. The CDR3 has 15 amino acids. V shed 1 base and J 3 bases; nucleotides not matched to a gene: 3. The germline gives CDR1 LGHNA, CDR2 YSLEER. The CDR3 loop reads CASSQVGTGYTEAFF. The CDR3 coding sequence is TGCGCCAGCAGCCAAGTTGGGACAGGGTACACTGAAGCTTTCTTT.

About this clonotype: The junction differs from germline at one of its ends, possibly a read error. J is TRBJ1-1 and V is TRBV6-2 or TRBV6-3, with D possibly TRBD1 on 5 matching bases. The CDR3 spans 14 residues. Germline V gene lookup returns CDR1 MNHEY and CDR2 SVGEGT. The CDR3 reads CTSSVSQANTEAFF. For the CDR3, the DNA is TGTACCAGCAGTGTTTCACAGGCGAACACTGAAGCTTTCTTT.

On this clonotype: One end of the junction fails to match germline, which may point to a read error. The CDR3 DNA sequence: TGTGCCTGGAGTCTCCCGGGGGTCGGGCCCCCCGGGGGGCTGTTTTTT. Translated, it gives CAWSLPGVGPPGGLFF. The rearrangement joins TRBV30 to TRBJ2-2, with a possible D match to TRBD2 (6 bases). Per germline, CDR1 GTSNPN and CDR2 SVGIG (reference sequence). This CDR3 region has 16 residues.

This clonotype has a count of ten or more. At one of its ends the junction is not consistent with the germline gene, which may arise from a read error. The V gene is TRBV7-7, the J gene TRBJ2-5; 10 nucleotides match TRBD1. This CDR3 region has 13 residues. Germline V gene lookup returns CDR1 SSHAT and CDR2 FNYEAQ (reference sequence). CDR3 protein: CASSGTGEAAQYF. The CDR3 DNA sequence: TGTGCTAGCAGCGGGACAGGGGAAGCGGCCCAGTACTTC.

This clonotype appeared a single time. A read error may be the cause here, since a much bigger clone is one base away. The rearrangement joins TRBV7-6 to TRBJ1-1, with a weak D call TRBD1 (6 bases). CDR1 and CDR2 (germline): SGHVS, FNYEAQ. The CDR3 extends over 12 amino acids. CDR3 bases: TGTGCCAGCAGCTTGGGGGGGGGGGGGGCCCTCTTT. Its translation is CASSLGGGGALF.

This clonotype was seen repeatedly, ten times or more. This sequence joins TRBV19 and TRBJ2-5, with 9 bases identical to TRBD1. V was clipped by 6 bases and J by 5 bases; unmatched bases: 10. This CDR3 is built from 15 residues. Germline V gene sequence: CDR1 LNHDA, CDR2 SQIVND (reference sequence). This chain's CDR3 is CASSPLGQGGETQYF. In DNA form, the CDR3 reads TGTGCCAGTAGCCCACTGGGACAGGGAGGGGAGACCCAGTACTTC.

CDR3 amino acids: CSAHSTRLADPSSYNEQFF. In DNA, the CDR3 is TGCAGTGCTCACTCCACCCGACTAGCGGACCCTAGCTCCTACAATGAGCAGTTCTTC. The chain uses TRBV20-1 and TRBJ2-1, with 9 bases that match TRBD2. This CDR3 comprises 19 residues. The germline V gene encodes CDR1 DFQATT and CDR2 SNEGSKA (reference sequence). J was trimmed by 0 bases and V by 5 bases; bases with no gene match: 17.

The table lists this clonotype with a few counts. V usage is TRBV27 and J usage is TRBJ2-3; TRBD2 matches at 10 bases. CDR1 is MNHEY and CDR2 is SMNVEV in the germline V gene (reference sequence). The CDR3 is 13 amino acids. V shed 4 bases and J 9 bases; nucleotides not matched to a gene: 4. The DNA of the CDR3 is TGTGCCAGCAGTTCTAGCGGGAGCGGCACGCAGTATTTT. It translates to CASSSSGSGTQYF.

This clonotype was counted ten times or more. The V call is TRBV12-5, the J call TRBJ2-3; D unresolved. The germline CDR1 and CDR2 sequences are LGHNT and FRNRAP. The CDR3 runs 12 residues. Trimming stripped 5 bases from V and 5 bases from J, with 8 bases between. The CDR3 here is CASGDTLDTQYF. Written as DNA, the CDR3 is TGTGCTAGTGGTGACACTTTAGATACGCAGTATTTT.

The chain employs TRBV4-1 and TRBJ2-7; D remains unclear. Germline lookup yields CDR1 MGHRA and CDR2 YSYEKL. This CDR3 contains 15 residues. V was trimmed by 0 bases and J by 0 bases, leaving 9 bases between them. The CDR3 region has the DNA TGCGCCAGCAGCCAAGATCGCCAGTTCTCCTACGAGCAGTACTTC. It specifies CASSQDRQFSYEQYF.

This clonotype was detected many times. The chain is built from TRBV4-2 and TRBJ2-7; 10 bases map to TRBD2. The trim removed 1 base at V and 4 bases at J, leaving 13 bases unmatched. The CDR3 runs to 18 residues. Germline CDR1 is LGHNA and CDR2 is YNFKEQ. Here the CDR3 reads CASSQAPNIAGGQYEQYF. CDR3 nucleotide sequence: TGTGCCAGCAGCCAAGCGCCTAACATAGCGGGGGGACAGTACGAGCAGTACTTC.

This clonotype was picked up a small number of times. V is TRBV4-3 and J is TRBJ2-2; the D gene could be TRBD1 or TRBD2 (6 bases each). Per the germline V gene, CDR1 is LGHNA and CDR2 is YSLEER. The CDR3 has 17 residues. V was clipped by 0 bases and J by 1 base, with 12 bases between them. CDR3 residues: CASSQEVGGLNTGELFF. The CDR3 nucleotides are TGCGCCAGCAGCCAAGAAGTAGGGGGACTGAACACCGGGGAGCTGTTTTTT.

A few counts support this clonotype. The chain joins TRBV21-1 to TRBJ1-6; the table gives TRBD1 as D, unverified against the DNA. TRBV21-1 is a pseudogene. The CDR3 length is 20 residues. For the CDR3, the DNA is TGTGCCAGCAGCAAGCTCGGACAGGGGGCTACGTTGATTAGGAATTCACCCCTCCACTTT. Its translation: CASSKLGQGATLIRNSPLHF.

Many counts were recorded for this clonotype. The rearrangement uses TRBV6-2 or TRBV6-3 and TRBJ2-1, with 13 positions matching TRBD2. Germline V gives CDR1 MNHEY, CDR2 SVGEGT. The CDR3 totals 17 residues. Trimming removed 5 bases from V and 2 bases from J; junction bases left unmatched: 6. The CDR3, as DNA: TGTGCCAGCAGTCCCGGACTAGCGGGAGTGGCCTACAATGAGCAGTTCTTC. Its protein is CASSPGLAGVAYNEQFF.

CDR3 loop: CASSQGTGGMIFATFEYGYTF. The CDR3 DNA sequence: TGCGCCAGCAGCCAAGGGACAGGGGGGATGATATTCGCCACCTTCGAATATGGCTACACCTTC. V and J are TRBV4-1 and TRBJ1-2; TRBD1 agrees at 10 bases. In germline, CDR1 is MGHRA, CDR2 YSYEKL. Losses at the gene ends were 1 base for V and 5 bases for J; bases not matched to a gene: 22. The CDR3 covers 21 residues.

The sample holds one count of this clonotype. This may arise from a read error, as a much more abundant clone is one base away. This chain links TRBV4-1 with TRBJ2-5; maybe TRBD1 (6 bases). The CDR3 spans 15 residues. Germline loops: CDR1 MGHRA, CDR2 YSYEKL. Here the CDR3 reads CASSYRDNPQETLYF. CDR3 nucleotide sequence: TGCGCCAGCAGCTATAGGGACAATCCGCAAGAGACCCTGTACTTC.

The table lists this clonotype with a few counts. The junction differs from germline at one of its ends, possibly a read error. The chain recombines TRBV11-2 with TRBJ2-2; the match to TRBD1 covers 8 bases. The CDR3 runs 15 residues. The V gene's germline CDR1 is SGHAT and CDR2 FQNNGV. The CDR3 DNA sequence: TGTGCCAGCAGCTTAGCTAACAGGGGGGCCGGGGAGCCGTTTTTT. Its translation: CASSLANRGAGEPFF.

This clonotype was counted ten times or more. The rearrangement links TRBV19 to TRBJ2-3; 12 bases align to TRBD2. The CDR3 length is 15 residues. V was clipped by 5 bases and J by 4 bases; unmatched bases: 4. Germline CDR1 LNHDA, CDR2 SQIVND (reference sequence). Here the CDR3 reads CASSPSGGAADTQYF. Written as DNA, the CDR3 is TGTGCCAGTAGTCCTAGCGGGGGGGCCGCAGATACGCAGTATTTT.

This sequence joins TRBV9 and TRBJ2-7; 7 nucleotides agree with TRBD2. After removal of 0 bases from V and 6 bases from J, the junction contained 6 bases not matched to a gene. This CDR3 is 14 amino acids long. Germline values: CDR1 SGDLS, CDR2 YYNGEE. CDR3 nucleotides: TGTGCCAGCAGCGTAGGTGGGAGGGCCCCCGAGCAGTACTTC. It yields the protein CASSVGGRAPEQYF.

CDR3 residues: CATSGANPNTGELFF. As DNA, the CDR3 is TGTGCCACCAGTGGGGCGAATCCGAACACCGGGGAGCTGTTTTTT. The J gene is TRBJ2-2, the V gene TRBV24-1; no reliable D call. The CDR3 loop spans 15 amino acids. V lost 5 bases and J lost 0, with 9 bases in between. Germline CDR1 and CDR2: KGHDR and SFDVKD.

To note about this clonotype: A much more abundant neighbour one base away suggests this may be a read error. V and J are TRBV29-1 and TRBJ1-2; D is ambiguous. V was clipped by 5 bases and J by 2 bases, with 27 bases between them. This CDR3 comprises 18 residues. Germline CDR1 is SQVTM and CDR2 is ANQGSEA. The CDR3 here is CSVRNDESPELPNYGYTF. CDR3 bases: TGCAGCGTTCGGAACGACGAGAGTCCGGAGTTACCCAACTATGGCTACACCTTC.

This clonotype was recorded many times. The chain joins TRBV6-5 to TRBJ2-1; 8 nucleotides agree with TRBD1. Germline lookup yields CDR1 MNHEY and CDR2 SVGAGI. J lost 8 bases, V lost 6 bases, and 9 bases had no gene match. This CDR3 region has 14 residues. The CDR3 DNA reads TGTGCCAGCAGCCCTGACAGGGGCAGGGATGAGCAGTTCTTC. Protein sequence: CASSPDRGRDEQFF.

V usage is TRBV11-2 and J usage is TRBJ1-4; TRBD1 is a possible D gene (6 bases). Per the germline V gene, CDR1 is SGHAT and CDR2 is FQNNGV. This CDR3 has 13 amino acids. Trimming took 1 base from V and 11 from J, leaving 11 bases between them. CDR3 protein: CASSLAPQGKLFF. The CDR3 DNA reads TGTGCCAGCAGCTTAGCCCCGCAGGGGAAACTGTTTTTT. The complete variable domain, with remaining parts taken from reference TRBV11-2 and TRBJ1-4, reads EAGVAQSPRYKIIEKRQSVAFWCNPISGHATLYWYQQILGQGPKLLIQFQNNGVVDDSQLPKDRFSAERLKGVDSTLKIQPAKLEDSAVYLCASSLAPQGKLFFGSGTQLSVL.

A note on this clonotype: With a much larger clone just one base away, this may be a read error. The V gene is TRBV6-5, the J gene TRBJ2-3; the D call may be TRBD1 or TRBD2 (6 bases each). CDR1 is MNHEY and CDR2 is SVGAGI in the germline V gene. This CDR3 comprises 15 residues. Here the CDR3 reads CASSYSREWTDTRYF. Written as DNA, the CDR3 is TGTGCCAGCAGTTATTCTCGGGAGTGGACAGATACGCGGTATTTT.

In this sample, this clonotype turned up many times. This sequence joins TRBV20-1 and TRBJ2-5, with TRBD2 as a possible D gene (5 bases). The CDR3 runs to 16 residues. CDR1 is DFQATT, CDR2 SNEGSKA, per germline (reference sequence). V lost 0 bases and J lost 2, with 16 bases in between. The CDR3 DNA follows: TGCAGTGCTAGAGATCCGGGATGGGTTTCACAAGAGACCCAGTACTTC. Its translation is CSARDPGWVSQETQYF.

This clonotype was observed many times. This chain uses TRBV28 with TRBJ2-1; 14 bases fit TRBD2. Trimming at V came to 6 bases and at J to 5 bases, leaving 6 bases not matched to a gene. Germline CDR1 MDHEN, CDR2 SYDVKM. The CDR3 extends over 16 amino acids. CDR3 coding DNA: TGTGCCAGCAGCCTAGGACTAGCGGGAGGCCACAATGAGCAGTTCTTC. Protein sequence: CASSLGLAGGHNEQFF.

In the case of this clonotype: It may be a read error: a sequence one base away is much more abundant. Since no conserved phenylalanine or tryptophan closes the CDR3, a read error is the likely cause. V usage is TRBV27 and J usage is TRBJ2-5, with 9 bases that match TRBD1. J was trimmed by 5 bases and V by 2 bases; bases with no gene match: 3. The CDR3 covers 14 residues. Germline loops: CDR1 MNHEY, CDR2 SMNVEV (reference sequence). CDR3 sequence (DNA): TGTGCCAGCAGTTTACTACAGGGGGCGGAGACCCAGTACCTC. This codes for CASSLLQGAETQYL.

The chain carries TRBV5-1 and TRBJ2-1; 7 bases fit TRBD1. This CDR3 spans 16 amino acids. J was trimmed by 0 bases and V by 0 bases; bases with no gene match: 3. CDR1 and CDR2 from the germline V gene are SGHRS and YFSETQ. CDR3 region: CASSLEAGGSYNEQFF. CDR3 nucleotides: TGCGCCAGCAGCTTGGAAGCAGGGGGCTCCTACAATGAGCAGTTCTTC.

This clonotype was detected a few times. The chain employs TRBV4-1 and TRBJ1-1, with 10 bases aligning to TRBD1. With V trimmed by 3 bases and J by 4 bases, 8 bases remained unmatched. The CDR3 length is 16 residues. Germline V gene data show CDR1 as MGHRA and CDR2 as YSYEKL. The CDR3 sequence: CASSHPRTGGSTEAFF. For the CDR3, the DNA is TGCGCCAGCAGCCACCCCCGGACAGGGGGGAGCACTGAAGCTTTCTTT.

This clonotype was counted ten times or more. The CDR3 sequence: CASSPPGGELFF. Here the CDR3 DNA reads TGTGCCAGCAGCCCTCCGGGGGGGGAGCTGTTTTTT. The chain recombines TRBV6-5 with TRBJ2-2; possible D gene TRBD2, 5 bases. V lost 6 bases and J 8 bases, leaving 10 bases between the germline ends. CDR1 is MNHEY and CDR2 is SVGAGI in the germline V gene. The CDR3 contains 12 residues.

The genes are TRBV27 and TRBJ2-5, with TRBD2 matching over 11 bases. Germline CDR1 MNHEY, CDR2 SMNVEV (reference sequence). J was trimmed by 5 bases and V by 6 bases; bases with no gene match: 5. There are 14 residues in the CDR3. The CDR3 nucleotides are TGTGCCAGCAGCATTAGCGGGAGGGTTGAGACCCAGTACTTC. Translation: CASSISGRVETQYF.

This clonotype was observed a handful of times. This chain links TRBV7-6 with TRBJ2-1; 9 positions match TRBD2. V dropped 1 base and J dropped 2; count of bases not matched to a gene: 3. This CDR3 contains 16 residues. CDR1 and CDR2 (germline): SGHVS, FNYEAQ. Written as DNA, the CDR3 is TGTGCCAGCAGCTTAGGGCGGGAGGGCCCCTACAATGAGCAGTTCTTC. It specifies CASSLGREGPYNEQFF.